The next 27 T cell receptor beta chains were all read from a single sample in a study of T cells in Graves' hyperthyroidism and ophthalmopathy. TCR beta CDR3 regions were amplified from RNA. When the TCR CDR3 underwent first-round RT-PCR, the HTBI primer set was used. From the multiplex PCR reads, TCRdb called clonotypes with MiXCR, one entry per CDR3 protein. The table shows fewer than 250,000 distinct CDR3 sequences, with around 24% occurring only once. The sequenced material came from blood. The source of these receptors is a woman aged 40 to 50 with Graves' ophthalmopathy.

This chain uses TRBV28 with TRBJ2-5, with TRBD2 matching 10 bases. V dropped 5 bases and J dropped 4; count of bases not matched to a gene: 7. From germline, CDR1 is MDHEN and CDR2 SYDVKM. The CDR3 extends over 15 amino acids. In DNA form, the CDR3 reads TGTGCCAGCAGTCTATCTAGCGGGAGCGGAGAGACCCAGTACTTC. It translates to CASSLSSGSGETQYF.

This clonotype was detected many times. The chain employs TRBV7-9 and TRBJ2-5, with 8 bases fitting TRBD2. Germline V gene sequence: CDR1 SEHNR, CDR2 FQNEAQ (reference sequence). Germline trimming cut 1 base from V and 4 bases from J; bases unmatched to any gene: 5. The length of the CDR3 is 15 residues. CDR3 region: CASSLVAGGVETQYF. The CDR3 bases are TGTGCCAGCAGCTTAGTTGCGGGAGGTGTAGAGACCCAGTACTTC.

This clonotype occurred many times. The V gene is TRBV6-5, the J gene TRBJ2-7, with D maybe TRBD1 (5 bases). The V gene's germline CDR1 is MNHEY and CDR2 SVGAGI. The CDR3 runs to 13 residues. V shed 2 bases and J shed 6 bases, with 11 bases lying between them. The CDR3 protein is CASSYRGMGEQYF. The CDR3 region has the DNA TGTGCCAGCAGTTACAGGGGTATGGGCGAGCAGTACTTC.

V is TRBV7-9 and J is TRBJ1-1; no reliable D call. This CDR3 comprises 15 residues. Trimming removed 2 bases from V and 8 bases from J, with 18 bases in between. Germline loops: CDR1 SEHNR, CDR2 FQNEAQ (reference sequence). The CDR3 loop is CASSLTVVEAQEAFF. The CDR3, as DNA: TGTGCCAGCAGCTTAACGGTAGTCGAAGCTCAAGAAGCTTTCTTT.

There are many counts of this clonotype. The chain couples TRBV2 to TRBJ1-5; 8 bases agree with TRBD1. With V trimmed by 10 bases and J by 2 bases, 7 bases remained unmatched. There are 14 residues in the CDR3. CDR1 SNHLY and CDR2 FYNNEI come from the germline V gene. In DNA form, the CDR3 reads TGTGCCACCGATCCGGGACAGGGCAATCAGCCCCAGCATTTT. Translating it yields CATDPGQGNQPQHF. Complete variable domain (other parts from reference TRBV2 and TRBJ1-5): EPEVTQTPSHQVTQMGQEVILRCVPISNHLYFYWYRQILGQKVEFLVSFYNNEISEKSEIFDDQFSVERPDGSNFTLKIRSTKLEDSAMYFCATDPGQGNQPQHFGDGTRLSIL.

A note on this clonotype: Lacking the conserved final phenylalanine or tryptophan, this CDR3 likely reflects a read error. The chain is built from TRBV9 and TRBJ1-5, with D uncertain. The CDR3 has 15 amino acids. Germline values: CDR1 SGDLS, CDR2 YYNGEE. The chain's CDR3 is CTSSVGGLGNQPQHL. The CDR3 nucleotides read TGTACCAGCAGCGTAGGAGGGCTTGGCAATCAGCCCCAGCATCTT.

This clonotype was seen many times. This sequence joins TRBV2 and TRBJ2-5, with D uncertain. Per the germline V gene, CDR1 is SNHLY and CDR2 is FYNNEI. The CDR3 totals 13 residues. V was clipped by 4 bases and J by 4 bases, with 10 bases between them. Here the CDR3 reads CASSGQIGETQYF. Written as DNA, the CDR3 is TGTGCCAGCAGTGGGCAAATCGGAGAGACCCAGTACTTC.

The chain uses TRBV12-3 or TRBV12-4 and TRBJ2-7, with D possibly matching TRBD2 (6 bases). Trimming removed 6 bases from V and 1 base from J, with 13 bases in between. This CDR3 contains 14 residues. The CDR3 reads CASRGASVSYEQYF. CDR3 sequence (DNA): TGTGCCAGCAGAGGGGCTAGCGTTTCCTACGAGCAGTACTTC.

This clonotype came up many times. The chain recombines TRBV6-1 with TRBJ2-7; no clear D gene. This CDR3 has 12 residues. Trimming shortened V by 1 base and J by 5 bases, and 6 bases separated the two germline ends. The germline gives CDR1 MNHNS, CDR2 SASEGT. The CDR3 reads CASSEGGDEQYF. The DNA of the CDR3 is TGTGCCAGCAGTGAAGGGGGTGACGAGCAGTACTTC.

This clonotype was observed at least ten times. This rearrangement joins TRBV19 to TRBJ2-4, with a tentative D call TRBD2 (5 bases). Germline lookup yields CDR1 LNHDA and CDR2 SQIVND (reference sequence). This CDR3 region has 14 residues. V was shortened by 6 bases and J by 6 bases, with 15 bases between the two germline ends. Written as DNA, the CDR3 is TGTGCCAGTAGCCGCGACCCCGCGGGAAACATTCAGTACTTC. Encoded protein: CASSRDPAGNIQYF.

This clonotype has a count of ten or more. The chain is built from TRBV5-1 and TRBJ2-5; 8 bases match TRBD2. This CDR3 comprises 16 residues. CDR1 SGHRS and CDR2 YFSETQ come from the germline V gene. After removal of 0 bases from V and 1 base from J, the junction contained 5 bases not matched to a gene. The CDR3 region is CASSLVGRALQETQYF. In nucleotides, the CDR3 is TGCGCCAGCAGCTTGGTCGGGAGGGCACTCCAAGAGACCCAGTACTTC. The entire variable domain, with the rest obtained from reference TRBV5-1 and TRBJ2-5, is as follows: KAGVTQTPRYLIKTRGQQVTLSCSPISGHRSVSWYQQTPGQGLQFLFEYFSETQRNKGNFPGRFSGRQFSNSRSEMNVSTLELGDSALYLCASSLVGRALQETQYFGPGTRLLVL.

The chain uses TRBV12-3 or TRBV12-4 and TRBJ2-7; the match to TRBD1 covers 7 bases. With V trimmed by 4 bases and J by 5 bases, 8 bases remained unmatched. The CDR3 totals 14 residues. Here the CDR3 reads CASSWTGPLDEQYF. The DNA of the CDR3 is TGTGCCAGCAGTTGGACAGGCCCCCTCGACGAGCAGTACTTC.

This clonotype was seen many times. This chain links TRBV30 with TRBJ1-2; D remains ambiguous. Germline CDR1 is GTSNPN and CDR2 is SVGIG (reference sequence). V gave up 0 bases and J gave up 4 bases, with 6 bases separating them. The CDR3 consists of 12 residues. The CDR3 spells CAWSVAFYGYTF. In DNA, the CDR3 is TGTGCCTGGAGTGTTGCCTTCTATGGCTACACCTTC.

In its sample, this clonotype was seen many times. The rearrangement joins TRBV25-1 to TRBJ2-5; either TRBD1 or TRBD2 may supply D (6 bases each). CDR1 is MGHDK and CDR2 is SYGVNS in the germline V gene. The V end was cut by 6 bases, the J end by 5 bases, with 13 bases between. CDR3 length: 13 amino acids. CDR3 in amino acids: CASRRGGGETQYF. The CDR3 coding sequence is TGTGCCAGCAGGAGAGGAGGGGGGGAGACCCAGTACTTC.

This clonotype was detected many times. The chain combines TRBV2 with TRBJ1-2; possible D gene TRBD1, 5 bases. This CDR3 contains 14 residues. V was clipped by 7 bases and J by 7 bases, with 19 bases between them. Germline CDR1 is SNHLY and CDR2 is FYNNEI. The CDR3 spells CASTQHLGDLGYTF. The CDR3, as DNA: TGTGCCAGCACTCAACATCTGGGGGACCTTGGCTACACCTTC.

The CDR3: CAWSKGGYEQYF. In nucleotides, the CDR3 is TGTGCCTGGAGTAAGGGAGGCTACGAGCAGTACTTC. V usage is TRBV30 and J usage is TRBJ2-7, with D possibly matching TRBD2 (6 bases). The CDR3 is 12 amino acids. The V gene lost 2 bases and the J gene lost 3 bases, with 8 bases spanning the gap. CDR1 is GTSNPN and CDR2 is SVGIG in the germline V gene (reference sequence). The variable domain in full, with the rest retrieved from reference TRBV30 and TRBJ2-7, is SQTIHQWPATLVQPVGSPLSLECTVEGTSNPNLYWYRQAAGRGLQLLFYSVGIGQISSEVPQNLSASRPQDRQFILSSKKLLLSDSGFYLCAWSKGGYEQYFGPGTRLTVT.

There are many counts of this clonotype. The rearrangement uses TRBV24-1 and TRBJ1-5; no definite D call. Trimming shortened V by 3 bases and J by 4 bases, and 3 bases separated the two germline ends. The CDR3 runs to 12 residues. Per germline, CDR1 KGHDR and CDR2 SFDVKD. CDR3 loop: CATSDLNQPQHF. CDR3 coding DNA: TGTGCCACCAGTGATCTTAATCAGCCCCAGCATTTT.

This clonotype was counted at least ten times. This rearrangement joins TRBV7-8 to TRBJ2-5, with TRBD1 identical over 8 bases. Unmatched junction bases numbered 6, after V lost 5 bases and J lost 4 bases. The CDR3 length is 14 residues. Germline V lookup: CDR1 SGHVS, CDR2 FQNEAQ. CDR3 in DNA: TGTGCCAGCAGCCTGGACAGGGATCGAGAGACCCAGTACTTC. Translating it yields CASSLDRDRETQYF.

This clonotype was detected ten times or more. The gene calls are TRBV11-2 and TRBJ2-7, with a tentative D call TRBD1 (6 bases). CDR3 length: 16 amino acids. Germline lookup yields CDR1 SGHAT and CDR2 FQNNGV. V was shortened by 8 bases and J by 4 bases, with 24 bases between the two germline ends. The CDR3 is CASGDRKDRPFYEQYF. Written as DNA, the CDR3 is TGTGCCAGCGGAGACAGGAAAGACCGCCCTTTTTACGAGCAGTACTTC.

This clonotype was seen repeatedly, ten times or more. Compared with germline, one end of the junction differs, possibly owing to a read error. J is TRBJ2-7 and V is TRBV2; D call uncertain. Germline lookup yields CDR1 SNHLY and CDR2 FYNNEI. There are 11 residues in the CDR3. The CDR3 region has the DNA TGTGCCAGCAGTGGGCTGAAGCAGGCATGCTTC. Its translation is CASSGLKQACF.

There are a few counts of this clonotype. V is TRBV2 and J is TRBJ2-5; D possibly matches TRBD1 or TRBD2 (5 bases each). Germline V CDR1 and CDR2: SNHLY, FYNNEI. CDR3 size: 17 residues. The germline V and J ends were trimmed by 5 bases and 5 bases, with 24 bases remaining between them. This chain's CDR3 is CASSTGSLGVNSETQYF. Written as DNA, the CDR3 is TGTGCCAGCAGTACAGGATCCTTGGGGGTAAATAGTGAGACCCAGTACTTC.

This clonotype has at least ten counts. The V and J genes are TRBV20-1 and TRBJ2-3; TRBD2 matches at 7 bases. The CDR3 extends over 14 amino acids. Per germline, CDR1 DFQATT and CDR2 SNEGSKA (reference sequence). The J segment lost 4 bases and the V segment lost 5 bases, leaving 9 bases of the junction unmatched. CDR3 loop: CSADTSVGPDTQYF. The CDR3 nucleotides read TGCAGTGCTGATACTAGCGTCGGGCCAGATACGCAGTATTTT.

V is TRBV7-6 and J is TRBJ1-1; D gene ambiguous. CDR3 length: 11 residues. CDR1 SGHVS and CDR2 FNYEAQ come from the germline V gene. V dropped 7 bases and J dropped 2 bases, with 5 bases sitting between them. CDR3 protein: CASIPNTEAFF. The CDR3 DNA reads as TGTGCCAGCATCCCAAACACTGAAGCTTTCTTT.

J is TRBJ1-1 and V is TRBV11-2; D not resolved. With 2 bases removed from V and 4 bases from J, the gap between germline ends came to 8 bases. Germline V gene sequence: CDR1 SGHAT, CDR2 FQNNGV. This CDR3 contains 13 residues. The CDR3 bases are TGTGCCAGCAGCTTAATAGTGGGCACTGAAGCTTTCTTT. Its translation is CASSLIVGTEAFF.

The table lists this clonotype with many counts. This chain joins TRBV20-1 and TRBJ2-3; D may be TRBD1 or TRBD2 (5 bases each). Trimming stripped 5 bases from V and 5 bases from J, with 11 bases between. The CDR3 is 12 amino acids. Germline V gene data show CDR1 as DFQATT and CDR2 as SNEGSKA (reference sequence). Here the CDR3 reads CSAVTGGDTQYF. CDR3 coding DNA: TGCAGTGCTGTAACAGGAGGAGATACGCAGTATTTT.

This clonotype was seen many times. The chain combines TRBV11-2 with TRBJ2-7; TRBD1 matches at 8 bases. Germline V CDR1 and CDR2: SGHAT, FQNNGV. The junction had 3 bases not matched to a gene; V was cut back by 2 bases and J by 0 bases. The CDR3 is 15 amino acids. The CDR3 DNA reads as TGTGCCAGCAGCTTATATGACAGGGGCTCCTACGAGCAGTACTTC. The encoded protein is CASSLYDRGSYEQYF. Using reference TRBV11-2 and TRBJ2-7 for the parts outside the CDR3, the full variable domain is EAGVAQSPRYKIIEKRQSVAFWCNPISGHATLYWYQQILGQGPKLLIQFQNNGVVDDSQLPKDRFSAERLKGVDSTLKIQPAKLEDSAVYLCASSLYDRGSYEQYFGPGTRLTVT.

This clonotype was detected many times. The V gene is TRBV20-1, the J gene TRBJ2-6, with unresolved D. The length of the CDR3 is 14 residues. The V gene's germline CDR1 is DFQATT and CDR2 SNEGSKA (reference sequence). Trimming took 0 bases from V and 1 from J, leaving 4 bases between them. CDR3 sequence: CSARDESGANVLTF. In DNA form, the CDR3 reads TGCAGTGCTAGAGATGAATCTGGGGCCAACGTCCTGACTTTC.